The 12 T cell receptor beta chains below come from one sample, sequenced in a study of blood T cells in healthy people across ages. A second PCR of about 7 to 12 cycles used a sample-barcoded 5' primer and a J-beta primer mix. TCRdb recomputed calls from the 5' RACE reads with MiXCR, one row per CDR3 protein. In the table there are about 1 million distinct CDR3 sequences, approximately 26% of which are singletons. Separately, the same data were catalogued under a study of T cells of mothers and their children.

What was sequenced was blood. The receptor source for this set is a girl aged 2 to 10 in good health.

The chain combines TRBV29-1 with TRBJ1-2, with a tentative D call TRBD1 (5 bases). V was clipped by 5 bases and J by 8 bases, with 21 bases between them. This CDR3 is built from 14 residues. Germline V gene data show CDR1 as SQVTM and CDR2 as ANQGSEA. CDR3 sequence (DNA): TGCAGCGTTAGGTCCGGGGGGAAGGCGACCGGCTACACCTTC. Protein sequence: CSVRSGGKATGYTF.

The CDR3 here is CASPSSGRENTGELFF. As DNA, the CDR3 is TGTGCCAGCCCCTCCTCGGGTCGGGAGAACACCGGGGAGCTGTTTTTT. V gene TRBV6-1 combines with J gene TRBJ2-2; weak D call: TRBD2 (5 bases). Trimming left V 8 bases short and J 1 base short, with 17 bases between. In germline, CDR1 is MNHNS, CDR2 SASEGT. The CDR3 is 16 amino acids.

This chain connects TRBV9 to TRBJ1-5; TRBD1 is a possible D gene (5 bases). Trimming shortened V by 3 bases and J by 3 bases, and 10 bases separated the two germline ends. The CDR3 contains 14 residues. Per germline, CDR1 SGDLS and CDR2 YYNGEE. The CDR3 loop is CASSASGANQPQHF. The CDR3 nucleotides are TGTGCCAGCAGCGCCTCTGGGGCCAATCAGCCCCAGCATTTT.

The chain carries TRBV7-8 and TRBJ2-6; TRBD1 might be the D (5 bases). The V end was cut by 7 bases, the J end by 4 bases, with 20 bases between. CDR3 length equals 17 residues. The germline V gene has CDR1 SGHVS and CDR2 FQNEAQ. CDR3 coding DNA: TGTGCCAGCATCCCCGACAGACCTTTCGGGGGGGCCAACGTCCTGACTTTC. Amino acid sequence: CASIPDRPFGGANVLTF. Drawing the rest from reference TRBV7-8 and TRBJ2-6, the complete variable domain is GAGVSQSPRYKVAKRGQDVALRCDPISGHVSLFWYQQALGQGPEFLTYFQNEAQLDKSGLPSDRFFAERPEGSVSTLKIQRTQQEDSAVYLCASIPDRPFGGANVLTFGAGSRLTVL.

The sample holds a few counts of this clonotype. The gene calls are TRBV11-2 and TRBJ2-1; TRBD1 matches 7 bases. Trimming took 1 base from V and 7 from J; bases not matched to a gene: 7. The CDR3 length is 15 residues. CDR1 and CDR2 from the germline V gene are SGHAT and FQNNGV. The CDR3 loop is CASSLVPRGINEQFF. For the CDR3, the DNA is TGTGCCAGCAGCTTAGTTCCCAGGGGGATAAATGAGCAGTTCTTC.

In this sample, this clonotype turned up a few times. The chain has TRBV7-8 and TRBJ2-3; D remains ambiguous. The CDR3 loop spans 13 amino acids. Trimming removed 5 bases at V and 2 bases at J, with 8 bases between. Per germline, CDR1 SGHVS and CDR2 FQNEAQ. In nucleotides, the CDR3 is TGTGCCAGCAGCCCCCATGCCACAGATACGCAGTATTTT. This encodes CASSPHATDTQYF. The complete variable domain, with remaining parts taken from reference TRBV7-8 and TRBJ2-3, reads GAGVSQSPRYKVAKRGQDVALRCDPISGHVSLFWYQQALGQGPEFLTYFQNEAQLDKSGLPSDRFFAERPEGSVSTLKIQRTQQEDSAVYLCASSPHATDTQYFGPGTRLTVL.

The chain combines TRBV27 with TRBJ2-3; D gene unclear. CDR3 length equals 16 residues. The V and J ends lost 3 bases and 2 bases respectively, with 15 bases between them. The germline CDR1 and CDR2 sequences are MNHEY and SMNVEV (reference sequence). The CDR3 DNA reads TGTGCCAGCAGTTTGGTTAGCCCCTCCTACACAGATACGCAGTATTTT. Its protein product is CASSLVSPSYTDTQYF.

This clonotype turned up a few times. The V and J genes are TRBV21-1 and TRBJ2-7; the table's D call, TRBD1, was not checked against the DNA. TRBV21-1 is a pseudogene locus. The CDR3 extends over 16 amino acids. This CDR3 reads CASNVPKTGVRVEQYF. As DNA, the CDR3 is TGTGCCAGCAACGTCCCCAAGACAGGGGTGCGAGTCGAGCAGTACTTC.

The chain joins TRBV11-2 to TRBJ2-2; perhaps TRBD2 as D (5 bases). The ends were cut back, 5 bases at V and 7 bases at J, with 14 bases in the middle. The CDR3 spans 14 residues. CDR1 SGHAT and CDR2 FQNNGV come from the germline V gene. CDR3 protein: CASSPVLANGELFF. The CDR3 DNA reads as TGTGCCAGCAGCCCAGTCCTAGCAAACGGGGAGCTGTTTTTT. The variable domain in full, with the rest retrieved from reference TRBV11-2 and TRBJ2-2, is EAGVAQSPRYKIIEKRQSVAFWCNPISGHATLYWYQQILGQGPKLLIQFQNNGVVDDSQLPKDRFSAERLKGVDSTLKIQPAKLEDSAVYLCASSPVLANGELFFGEGSRLTVL.

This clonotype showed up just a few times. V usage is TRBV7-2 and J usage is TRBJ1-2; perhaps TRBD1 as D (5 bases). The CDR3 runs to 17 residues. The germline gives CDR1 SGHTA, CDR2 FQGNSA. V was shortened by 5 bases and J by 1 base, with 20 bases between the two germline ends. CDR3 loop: CASSDVWGLNYNYGYTF. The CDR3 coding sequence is TGTGCCAGCAGCGATGTTTGGGGACTAAACTATAACTATGGCTACACCTTC.

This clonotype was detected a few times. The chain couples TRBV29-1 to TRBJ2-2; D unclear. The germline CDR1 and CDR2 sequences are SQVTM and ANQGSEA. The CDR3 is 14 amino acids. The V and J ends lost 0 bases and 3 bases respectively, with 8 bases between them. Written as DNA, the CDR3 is TGCAGCGTTGAAGATTTCGGCGACACCGGGGAGCTGTTTTTT. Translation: CSVEDFGDTGELFF.

The chain's CDR3 is CASSLSSGDYTDTQYF. The CDR3 DNA reads as TGTGCCAGCAGCTTATCCAGCGGGGATTACACAGATACGCAGTATTTT. V usage is TRBV7-8 and J usage is TRBJ2-3; 7 bases match TRBD2. CDR3 size: 16 residues. The trim removed 2 bases at V and 2 bases at J, leaving 7 bases unmatched. Germline loops: CDR1 SGHVS, CDR2 FQNEAQ.